This T cell receptor beta chain was identified during a study of T cell responses to AZD1222 COVID-19 vaccine. Study results and limitations: Baseline testing showed seropositivity in only a handful of AZD1222 recipients. Nearly half of spike-specific TCRs reportedly go after variant regions that carry no mutations.

Clones were sequenced by immunoSEQ multiplex PCR, and TCRdb holds only the in-frame ones, with some missing. The sample has roughly 200,000 clones, roughly nine tenths seen once. Details on this clone: Its antigen is unknown.

J gave up 2 bases and V 4 bases, and 2 bases lay outside the gene matches. This CDR3 has 14 residues. The germline CDR1 and CDR2 sequences are WNHNN and SYGVQD (reference sequence). The TCR sequence derives from an adult who received the MenACWY meningococcal vaccine as a control. Sequenced here: peripheral blood, sampled 28 days after the second dose of the MenACWY control vaccine. This chain connects TRBV10-1 to TRBJ2-3; TRBD2 matches at 8 bases. The CDR3 nucleotides read TGCGCCAGCAGTGGTAGCGGGAACACAGATACGCAGTATTTT. Encoded protein: CASSGSGNTDTQYF.